Below, one T cell receptor beta chain is given with its context. No antigen is known for it. The record has no base qualities; no much larger clone is one base away. TCRbeta CDR3 regions were amplified from genomic DNA by means of the immunoSEQ Assay, a bias-controlled multiplex PCR. The paper's data handling went like this. The number of nucleated cells in each sample was estimated by amplification of reference gene primers within the assay. To quantify the absolute abundance of each unique TCRbeta CDR3 rearrangement, sequence reads were collapsed and filtered. For each sample, productive Simpson clonality was calculated as the square root of Simpson's diversity index across productive rearrangements. TCRdb mirrors the immuneACCESS table, restricted to in-frame sequences. Some clones are absent from its copies; in checked studies, under half trace to an unresolved V gene, and the reason for the others is unknown. V and J calls and clone size are as listed in that table; D and trimming were resolved from the DNA. This sample comprises some 97,000 clones, just over 90% of them detected only once. The ten most abundant clones make up 1.7% of the sample.

Trimmed from V: 3 bases; trimmed from J: 2 bases; junction bases lacking a gene match: 6. CDR1 and CDR2 were assigned from the germline V gene as MNHNS and SASEGT. The CDR3, cysteine through phenylalanine, is 16 amino acids long. The entry retains the CDR3 DNA only, 48 bases that are in frame from base 1. This record belongs to a study of blood T cell repertoires in COVID-19 (dated by TCRdb to 2020 to 2021). In terms of the full investigation: The collaborator samples originated in the United States, Italy and Spain and spanned the acute and convalescent phases of COVID-19. Nearly every sample came with metadata listing a de-identified subject ID, COVID-19 status, age in years and sex. Subjects who had been exposed to COVID-19, were actively infected with it, or had recovered from it provided the deeply sampled blood TCRbeta repertoires that made up the dataset. The repertoires were made available in a free public database intended to serve as a resource for research on the immune response to SARS-CoV-2. The material from the prospective study consisted of cDNA or gDNA derived from T cells, B-cell-depleted T cells, or PBMCs. Samples came from the ongoing ImmuneRACE study (first 160 participants) plus 1,254 subjects from 6 global collaborators. HLA class I and class II types, where available, came from metadata supplied by the sample provider rather than from assay-based typing. Study-wide conclusions, independent of this receptor: How much clinical and demographic metadata was included differed by source and by participant, and the metadata was provided uncurated.

The collaborating institutions used their own protocols to collect whole blood in K2EDTA tubes. For TCRbeta analysis, collaborators shipped samples as frozen whole blood, isolated PBMCs, or DNA extracted from either of those sample types. This TCR derives from a man between 60 and 75 years old with acute or convalescent COVID-19. Sample: peripheral blood. This chain is built from TRBV6-1 and TRBJ1-5; 8 nucleotides in the junction match TRBD1. The nucleotide sequence reads TGTGCCAGCAGTGACCGTTACAGGGGGGGCAATCAGCCCCAGCATTTT. Translated, this is CASSDRYRGGNQPQHF.